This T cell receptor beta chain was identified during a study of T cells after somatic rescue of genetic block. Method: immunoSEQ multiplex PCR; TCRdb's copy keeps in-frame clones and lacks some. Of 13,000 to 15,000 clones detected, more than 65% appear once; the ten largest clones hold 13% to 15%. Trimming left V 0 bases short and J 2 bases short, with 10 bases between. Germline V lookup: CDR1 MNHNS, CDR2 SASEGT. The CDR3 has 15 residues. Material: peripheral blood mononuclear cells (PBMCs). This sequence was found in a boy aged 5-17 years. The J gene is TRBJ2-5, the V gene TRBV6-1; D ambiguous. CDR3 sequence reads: CASSEARSYQETQYF. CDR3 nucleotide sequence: TGTGCCAGCAGTGAAGCGCGCTCATATCAAGAGACCCAGTACTTC.